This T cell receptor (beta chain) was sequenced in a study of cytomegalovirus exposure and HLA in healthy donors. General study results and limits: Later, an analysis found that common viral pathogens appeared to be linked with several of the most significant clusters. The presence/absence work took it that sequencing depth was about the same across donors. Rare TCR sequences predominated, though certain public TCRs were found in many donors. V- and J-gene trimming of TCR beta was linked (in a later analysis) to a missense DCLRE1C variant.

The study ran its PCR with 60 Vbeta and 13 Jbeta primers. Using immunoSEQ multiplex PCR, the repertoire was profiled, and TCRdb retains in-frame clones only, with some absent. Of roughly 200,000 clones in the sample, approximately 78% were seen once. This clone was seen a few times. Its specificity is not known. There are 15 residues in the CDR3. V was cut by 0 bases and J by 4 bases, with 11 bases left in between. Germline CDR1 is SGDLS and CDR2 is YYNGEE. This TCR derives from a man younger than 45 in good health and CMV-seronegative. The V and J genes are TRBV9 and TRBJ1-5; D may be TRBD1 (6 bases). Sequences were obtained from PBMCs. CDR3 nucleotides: TGTGCCAGCAGCGTAGGGACAGCTGATAATCAGCCCCAGCATTTT. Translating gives CASSVGTADNQPQHF. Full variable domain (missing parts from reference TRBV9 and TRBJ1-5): DSGVTQTPKHLITATGQRVTLRCSPRSGDLSVYWYQQSLDQGLQFLIQYYNGEERAKGNILERFSAQQFPDLHSELNLSSLELGDSALYFCASSVGTADNQPQHFGDGTRLSIL.